This is a list of T cell receptor beta chains from one sample in a study of cytomegalovirus exposure and HLA in healthy donors. The data were produced by immunoSEQ multiplex PCR, yet TCRdb's version contains in-frame clones alone and is incomplete. The data hold 150,000 to 160,000 clones, with around 80% observed a single time. What was sequenced was PBMCs. The receptors come from a woman aged 40 to 50 in good health and CMV-seropositive. The CDR3 runs from the conserved cysteine through the conserved F or W. Fields, in order: D gene, J gene, clone size, V gene, CDR3 protein, CDR3 DNA. A D gene is named only where the DNA matches it firmly. Only some rows state a clone size, as once, few, many or a class for expanded clones.

. | TRBJ1-5 | . | TRBV28 | CASSSQQGRDSNQPQHF | TGTGCCAGCAGCTCGCAACAGGGACGGGATAGCAATCAGCCCCAGCATTTT
TRBD1 | TRBJ1-2 | . | TRBV4-2 | CASSQDPRGRRDYGYTF | TGTGCCAGCAGCCAAGATCCCAGGGGGCGCAGGGACTATGGCTACACCTTC
TRBD2 | TRBJ2-1 | . | TRBV2 | CASRRTSGTYNEQFF | TGTGCCAGCAGACGGACTAGCGGGACCTACAATGAGCAGTTCTTC
TRBD2 | TRBJ2-7 | few | TRBV15 | CATSPIPGLGTSGRVSHRYF | TGTGCCACCAGCCCCATCCCGGGACTGGGGACTAGCGGGAGGGTGTCTCATCGGTACTTC
TRBD1 | TRBJ2-6 | few | TRBV5-4 | CASSRTGAGANVLTF | TGTGCCAGCAGCCGGACAGGGGCCGGGGCCAACGTCCTGACTTTC
TRBD1 | TRBJ1-4 | few | TRBV28 | CASSSGTGSNEKLFF | TGTGCCAGCAGTTCCGGGACAGGGTCTAATGAAAAACTGTTTTTT
. | TRBJ2-7 | . | TRBV4-1 | CASSYQGGTTYEQYF | TGCGCCAGCAGCTACCAGGGGGGAACCACCTACGAGCAGTACTTC
TRBD2 | TRBJ2-2 | . | TRBV4-1 | CASSQELAQRLAGTNTGELFF | TGCGCCAGCAGCCAAGAACTGGCACAGCGTCTAGCGGGGACGAACACCGGGGAGCTGTTTTTT
. | TRBJ2-7 | few | TRBV5-1 | CASSLYGYEQYF | TGCGCCAGCAGCTTGTACGGGTACGAGCAGTACTTC
TRBD1 | TRBJ1-1 | . | TRBV7-2 | CASGLRTGPTEAFF | TGTGCCAGCGGACTAAGGACAGGGCCCACTGAAGCTTTCTTT
TRBD1 | TRBJ1-5 | . | TRBV29-1 | CSVRQGDQPQHF | TGCAGCGTCCGTCAGGGGGATCAGCCCCAGCATTTT
. | TRBJ2-6 | . | TRBV7-6 | CASSSPRGTGANVLTF | TGTGCCAGCAGCTCCCCGAGGGGGACCGGGGCCAACGTCCTGACTTTC
. | TRBJ1-2 | . | TRBV28 | CASTSTGFFPPSNYGYTF | TGTGCCAGCACCTCCACAGGGTTCTTCCCCCCCTCTAACTATGGCTACACCTTC
TRBD1 | TRBJ2-7 | . | TRBV7-8 | CASRIGPGTGEVEQYF | TGTGCCAGCAGAATAGGTCCCGGGACAGGGGAGGTCGAGCAGTACTTC
. | TRBJ2-7 | . | TRBV21-1 | CASSTGGEQYF | TGTGCCAGCAGCACGGGGGGGGAGCAGTACTTC
TRBD2 | TRBJ2-5 | few | TRBV2 | CASSGREGRETQYF | TGTGCCAGCAGTGGGCGGGAGGGCCGGGAGACCCAGTACTTC
. | TRBJ2-3 | . | TRBV29-1 | CSVDTGDRDTQYF | TGCAGCGTTGATACGGGAGATAGAGATACGCAGTATTTT
. | TRBJ1-5 | . | TRBV6-1 | CASTSDSPNQPQHF | TGTGCCAGCACCTCTGACAGTCCAAATCAGCCCCAGCATTTT
TRBD2 | TRBJ2-7 | few | TRBV30 | CAWSGGGNVYEQYF | TGTGCCTGGAGCGGGGGAGGGAATGTGTACGAGCAGTACTTC
TRBD1 | TRBJ2-7 | once | TRBV29-1 | CSVEAGQGMIHEQYF | TGCAGCGTTGAAGCCGGACAGGGGATGATCCACGAGCAGTACTTC